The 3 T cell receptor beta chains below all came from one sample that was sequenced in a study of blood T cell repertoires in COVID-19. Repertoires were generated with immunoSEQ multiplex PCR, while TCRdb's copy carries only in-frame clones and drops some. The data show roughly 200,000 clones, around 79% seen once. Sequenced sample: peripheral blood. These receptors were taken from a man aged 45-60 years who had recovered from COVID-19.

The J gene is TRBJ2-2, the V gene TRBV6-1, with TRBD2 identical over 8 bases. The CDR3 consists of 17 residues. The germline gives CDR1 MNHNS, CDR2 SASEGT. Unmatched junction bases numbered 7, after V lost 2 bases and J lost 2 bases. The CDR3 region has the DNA TGTGCCAGCAGTGAAATCCGGGAGGGTGGTAACACCGGGGAGCTGTTTTTT. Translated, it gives CASSEIREGGNTGELFF.

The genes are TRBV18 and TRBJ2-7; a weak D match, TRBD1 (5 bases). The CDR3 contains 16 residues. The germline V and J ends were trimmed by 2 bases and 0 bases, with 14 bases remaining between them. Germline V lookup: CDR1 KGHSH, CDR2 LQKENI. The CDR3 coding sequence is TGTGCCAGCTCACCAAACACCAGGGATAGCTCCTACGAGCAGTACTTC. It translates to CASSPNTRDSSYEQYF.

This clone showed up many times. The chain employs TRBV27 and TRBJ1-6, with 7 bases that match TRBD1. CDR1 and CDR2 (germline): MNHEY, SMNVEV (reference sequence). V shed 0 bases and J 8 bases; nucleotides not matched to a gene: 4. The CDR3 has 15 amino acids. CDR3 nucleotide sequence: TGTGCCAGCAGTTTATCGACAGGGAGATATTCACCCCTCCACTTT. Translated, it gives CASSLSTGRYSPLHF.